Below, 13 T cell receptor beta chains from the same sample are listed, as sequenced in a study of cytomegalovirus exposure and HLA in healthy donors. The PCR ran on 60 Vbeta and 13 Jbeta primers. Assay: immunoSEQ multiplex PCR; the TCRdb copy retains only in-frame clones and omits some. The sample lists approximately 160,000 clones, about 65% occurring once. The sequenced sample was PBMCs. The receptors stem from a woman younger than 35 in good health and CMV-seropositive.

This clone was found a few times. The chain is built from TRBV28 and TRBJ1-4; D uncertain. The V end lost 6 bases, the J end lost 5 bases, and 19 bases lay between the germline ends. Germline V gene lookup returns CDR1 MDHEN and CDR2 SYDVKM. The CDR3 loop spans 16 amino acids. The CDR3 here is CASSPLYGSANEKLFF. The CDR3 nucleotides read TGTGCCAGCAGCCCCTTATACGGCAGCGCCAATGAAAAACTGTTTTTT.

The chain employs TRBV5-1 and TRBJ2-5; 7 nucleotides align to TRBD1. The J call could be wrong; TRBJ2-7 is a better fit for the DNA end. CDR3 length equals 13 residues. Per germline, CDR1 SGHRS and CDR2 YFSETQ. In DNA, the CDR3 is TGCGCCAGCAGCTTTCAGGGGGCCTACGAGCAGTACTTC. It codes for CASSFQGAYEQYF.

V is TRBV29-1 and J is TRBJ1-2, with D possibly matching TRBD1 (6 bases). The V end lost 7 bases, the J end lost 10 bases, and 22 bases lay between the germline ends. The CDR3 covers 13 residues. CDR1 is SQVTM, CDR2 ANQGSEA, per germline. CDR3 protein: CSAVDRTYRIYTF. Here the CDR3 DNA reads TGCAGCGCGGTTGACAGGACTTATCGAATCTACACCTTC.

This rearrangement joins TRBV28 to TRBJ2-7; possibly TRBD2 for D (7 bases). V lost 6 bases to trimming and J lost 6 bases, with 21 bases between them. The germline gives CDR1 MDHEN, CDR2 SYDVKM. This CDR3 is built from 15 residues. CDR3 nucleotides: TGTGCCAGCAGGTTTTCGGGGGGCGACTACGGCGAGCAGTACTTC. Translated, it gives CASRFSGGDYGEQYF.

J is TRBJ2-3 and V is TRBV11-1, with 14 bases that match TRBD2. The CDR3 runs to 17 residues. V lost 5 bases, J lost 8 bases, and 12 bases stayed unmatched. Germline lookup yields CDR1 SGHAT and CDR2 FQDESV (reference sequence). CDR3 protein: CASSPPGTSGGLGTQYF. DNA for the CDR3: TGTGCCAGCAGCCCTCCGGGGACTAGCGGGGGTTTGGGTACGCAGTATTTT. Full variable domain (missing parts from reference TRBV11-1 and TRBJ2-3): EAEVAQSPRYKITEKSQAVAFWCDPISGHATLYWYRQILGQGPELLVQFQDESVVDDSQLPKDRFSAERLKGVDSTLKIQPAELGDSAMYLCASSPPGTSGGLGTQYFGPGTRLTVL.

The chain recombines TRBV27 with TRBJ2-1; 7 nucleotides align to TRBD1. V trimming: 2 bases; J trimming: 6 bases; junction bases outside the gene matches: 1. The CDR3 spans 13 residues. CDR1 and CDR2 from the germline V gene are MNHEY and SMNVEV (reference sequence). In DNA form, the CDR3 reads TGTGCCAGCAGTTTACGGACAGGCAATGAGCAGTTCTTC. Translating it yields CASSLRTGNEQFF.

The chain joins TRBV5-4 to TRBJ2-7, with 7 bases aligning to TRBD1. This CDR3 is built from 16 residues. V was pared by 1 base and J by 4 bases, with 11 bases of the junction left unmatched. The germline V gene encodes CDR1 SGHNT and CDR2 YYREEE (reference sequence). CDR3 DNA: TGTGCCAGCAGCTTGAGTCCAGGGGGTAGCGTGTACGAGCAGTACTTC. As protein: CASSLSPGGSVYEQYF.

CDR3 residues: CASSYAGGYQPQHF. CDR3 in DNA: TGTGCCAGCAGTTACGCGGGAGGGTATCAGCCCCAGCATTTT. The chain is built from TRBV6-5 and TRBJ1-5; D remains unclear. Germline V gene data show CDR1 as MNHEY and CDR2 as SVGAGI. With 2 bases removed from V and 5 bases from J, the gap between germline ends came to 10 bases. The CDR3 is 14 amino acids.

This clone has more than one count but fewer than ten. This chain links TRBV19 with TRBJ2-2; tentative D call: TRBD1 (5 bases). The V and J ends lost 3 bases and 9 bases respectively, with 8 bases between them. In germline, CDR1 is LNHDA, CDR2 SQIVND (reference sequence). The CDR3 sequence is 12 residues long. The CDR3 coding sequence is TGTGCCAGTAGTATTGGGGCTAGGGAGCTGTTTTTT. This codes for CASSIGARELFF. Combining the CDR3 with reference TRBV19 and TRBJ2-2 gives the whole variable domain DGGITQSPKYLFRKEGQNVTLSCEQNLNHDAMYWYRQDPGQGLRLIYYSQIVNDFQKGDIAEGYSVSREKKESFPLTVTSAQKNPTAFYLCASSIGARELFFGEGSRLTVL.

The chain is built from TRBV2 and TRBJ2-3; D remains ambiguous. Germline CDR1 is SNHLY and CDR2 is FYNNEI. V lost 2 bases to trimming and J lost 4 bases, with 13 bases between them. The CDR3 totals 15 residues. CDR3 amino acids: CASSELVRYPDTQYF. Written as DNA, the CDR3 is TGTGCCAGCAGTGAATTAGTCCGATACCCAGATACGCAGTATTTT.

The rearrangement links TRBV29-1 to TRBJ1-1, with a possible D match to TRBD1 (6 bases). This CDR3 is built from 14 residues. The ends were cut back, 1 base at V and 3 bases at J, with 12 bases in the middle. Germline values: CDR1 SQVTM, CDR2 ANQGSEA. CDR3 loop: CSVEGTARDTEAFF. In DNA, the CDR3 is TGCAGCGTTGAAGGGACAGCTAGGGACACTGAAGCTTTCTTT. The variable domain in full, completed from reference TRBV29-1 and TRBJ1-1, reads SAVISQKPSRDICQRGTSLTIQCQVDSQVTMMFWYRQQPGQSLTLIATANQGSEATYESGFVIDKFPISRPNLTFSTLTVSNMSPEDSSIYLCSVEGTARDTEAFFGQGTRLTVV.

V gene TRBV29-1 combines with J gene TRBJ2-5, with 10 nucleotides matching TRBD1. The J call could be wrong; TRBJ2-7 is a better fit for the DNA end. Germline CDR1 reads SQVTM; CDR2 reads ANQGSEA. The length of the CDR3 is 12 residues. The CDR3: CSVRDRGYEQYF. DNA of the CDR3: TGCAGCGTTCGGGACAGGGGCTACGAGCAGTACTTC.

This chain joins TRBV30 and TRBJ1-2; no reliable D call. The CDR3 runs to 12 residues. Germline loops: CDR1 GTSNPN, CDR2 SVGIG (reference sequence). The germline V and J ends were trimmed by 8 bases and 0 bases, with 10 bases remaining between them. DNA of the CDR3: TGTGCCGGCCAGTCCGCTAACTATGGCTACACCTTC. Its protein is CAGQSANYGYTF.